A selection of T cell receptor beta chains follows, all from one sample in a study of pediatric ulcerative colitis. Assay: immunoSEQ multiplex PCR; the TCRdb copy retains only in-frame clones and omits some. The sample shows 50,000 to 65,000 clones, approximately 87% of them seen only once. The sample taken for sequencing was blood. Receptor source: a boy younger than 18 with severe ulcerative colitis. The CDR3 runs from the conserved cysteine through the conserved F or W. Each record gives: J gene, clone size, D gene, V gene, CDR3 DNA, CDR3 protein. D genes are given only for firm matches. Only some rows state a clone size, as once, few, many or a class for expanded clones.

j_call: TRBJ2-7
clone_size: NA
d_call: TRBD2
v_call: TRBV4-1
cdr3_nt: TGCGCCAGCAGCAAGAGCGGGGGGGACTACGAGCAGTACTTC
cdr3_aa: CASSKSGGDYEQYF

j_call: TRBJ2-7
clone_size: NA
d_call: TRBD2
v_call: TRBV5-4
cdr3_nt: TGTGCCAGCAGCTTTGGTGGTAGCGGGAGCGTCAACGAGCAGTACTTC
cdr3_aa: CASSFGGSGSVNEQYF

j_call: TRBJ2-1
clone_size: medium-sized
d_call: NA
v_call: TRBV11-3
cdr3_nt: TGTGCCAGCAGCTTAGATCGAGGTAGCCAGTACAATGAGCAGTTCTTC
cdr3_aa: CASSLDRGSQYNEQFF

j_call: TRBJ1-1
clone_size: once
d_call: TRBD1
v_call: TRBV28
cdr3_nt: TGTGCCAGCAGGGACAGGGCCTTGAACACTGAAGCTTTCTTT
cdr3_aa: CASRDRALNTEAFF

j_call: TRBJ2-5
clone_size: NA
d_call: NA
v_call: TRBV14
cdr3_nt: TGTGCCAGCAGTCCACATCCCAACGGGATGGAGACCCAGTACTTC
cdr3_aa: CASSPHPNGMETQYF

j_call: TRBJ2-2
clone_size: NA
d_call: NA
v_call: TRBV4-3
cdr3_nt: TGCGCCAGCAGCCAAATCTGGCGGACCGGGGAGCTGTTTTTT
cdr3_aa: CASSQIWRTGELFF

j_call: TRBJ2-3
clone_size: NA
d_call: NA
v_call: TRBV7-2
cdr3_nt: TGTGCCAGCAGCTTACGAAATACGCAGTATTTT
cdr3_aa: CASSLRNTQYF

j_call: TRBJ2-7
clone_size: NA
d_call: TRBD2
v_call: TRBV6-1
cdr3_nt: TGTGCCAGCAGTGAAAACCAGCGGGGTTACGAGCAGTACTTC
cdr3_aa: CASSENQRGYEQYF

j_call: TRBJ1-5
clone_size: few
d_call: NA
v_call: TRBV4-1
cdr3_nt: TGCGCCAGCAGCCAGGCAATAGGCTACAGCAATCAGCCCCAGCATTTT
cdr3_aa: CASSQAIGYSNQPQHF

j_call: TRBJ2-3
clone_size: NA
d_call: NA
v_call: TRBV6-6
cdr3_nt: TGTGCCAGCAGTGCGGGAGTCAGGGGAGATACGCAGTATTTT
cdr3_aa: CASSAGVRGDTQYF

j_call: TRBJ2-1
clone_size: NA
d_call: NA
v_call: TRBV7-2
cdr3_nt: TGTGCCAGCAGCACCCGATCTGGCGATGAGCAGTTCTTC
cdr3_aa: CASSTRSGDEQFF

j_call: TRBJ2-1
clone_size: NA
d_call: TRBD2
v_call: TRBV11-2
cdr3_nt: TGTGCCAGCAGCTTAGGCCTAGCGGGAGAAGGGGACAATGAGCAGTTCTTC
cdr3_aa: CASSLGLAGEGDNEQFF

j_call: TRBJ2-1
clone_size: NA
d_call: NA
v_call: TRBV27
cdr3_nt: TGTGCCAGCAGTTCCCTAGCTGGAGAGCAGTTCTTC
cdr3_aa: CASSSLAGEQFF

j_call: TRBJ2-1
clone_size: NA
d_call: TRBD2
v_call: TRBV5-1
cdr3_nt: TGCGCCAGCAGCCCCCTCCCGGGCAGGGGCGGGAGGGGAACTGAGCAGTTCTTC
cdr3_aa: CASSPLPGRGGRGTEQFF

j_call: TRBJ2-7
clone_size: NA
d_call: TRBD2
v_call: TRBV18
cdr3_nt: TGTGCCAGCTCACCCGGGACTAGCGGGGAATACGAGCAGTACTTC
cdr3_aa: CASSPGTSGEYEQYF

j_call: TRBJ2-7
clone_size: NA
d_call: NA
v_call: TRBV4-3
cdr3_nt: TGCGCCAGCAGCCCACTACTGGACGGAGGTCCCTACGAGCAGTACTTC
cdr3_aa: CASSPLLDGGPYEQYF

j_call: TRBJ1-1
clone_size: NA
d_call: TRBD1
v_call: TRBV29-1
cdr3_nt: TGCAGCGTTGAAGATTCAGGGGGAGAAGGAGCTTTCTTT
cdr3_aa: CSVEDSGGEGAFF

j_call: TRBJ2-2
clone_size: NA
d_call: NA
v_call: TRBV29-1
cdr3_nt: TGCAGCGTTACAGGGTTCATCCTCGGGGGCGGGGAGCTGTTTTTT
cdr3_aa: CSVTGFILGGGELFF

j_call: TRBJ1-1
clone_size: NA
d_call: NA
v_call: TRBV7-9
cdr3_nt: TGTGCCAGCAGCTTAGTCCTTCAGATGAACCCTGAAGCTTTCTTT
cdr3_aa: CASSLVLQMNPEAFF

j_call: TRBJ2-5
clone_size: NA
d_call: NA
v_call: TRBV29-1
cdr3_nt: TGCAGCGTTGTCCTCGGGGTCGGACTTAAAGAGACCCAGTACTTC
cdr3_aa: CSVVLGVGLKETQYF

j_call: TRBJ2-1
clone_size: NA
d_call: TRBD2
v_call: TRBV29-1
cdr3_nt: TGCAGCGCCTCTAGTTCGGTTAGCGGGAGCTACAATGAGCAGTTCTTC
cdr3_aa: CSASSSVSGSYNEQFF

j_call: TRBJ2-1
clone_size: NA
d_call: NA
v_call: TRBV2
cdr3_nt: TGTGCCAGCACCCCCCTCGGGGTTAACAATGAGCAGTTCTTC
cdr3_aa: CASTPLGVNNEQFF

j_call: TRBJ2-5
clone_size: NA
d_call: NA
v_call: TRBV7-9
cdr3_nt: TGTGCCAGCAGCCCACAAAGGGGGGACGGGAAAGAGACCCAGTACTTC
cdr3_aa: CASSPQRGDGKETQYF

j_call: TRBJ1-1
clone_size: NA
d_call: NA
v_call: TRBV30
cdr3_nt: TGTGCCTGGAGTATAGGGGGGAACACTGAAGCTTTCTTT
cdr3_aa: CAWSIGGNTEAFF

j_call: TRBJ2-7
clone_size: NA
d_call: TRBD2
v_call: TRBV27
cdr3_nt: TGTGCCAGCAGTGTCGGGGGAGGGGCGAAGGGGGAGCAGTACTTC
cdr3_aa: CASSVGGGAKGEQYF

j_call: TRBJ1-5
clone_size: NA
d_call: TRBD1
v_call: TRBV4-2
cdr3_nt: TGTGCCAGCAGCCTCGGGACAGGTGCTGGGTATAGCAATCAGCCCCAGCATTTT
cdr3_aa: CASSLGTGAGYSNQPQHF

j_call: TRBJ1-3
clone_size: NA
d_call: NA
v_call: TRBV2
cdr3_nt: TGTGCCAGCAGTGAGGGGCCGGGTGGAAACACCATATATTTT
cdr3_aa: CASSEGPGGNTIYF

j_call: TRBJ2-1
clone_size: NA
d_call: TRBD1
v_call: TRBV27
cdr3_nt: TGTGCCAGCAGTTTATCCCGACAGGGATCAAGGCATGAGCAGTTCTTC
cdr3_aa: CASSLSRQGSRHEQFF

j_call: TRBJ2-2
clone_size: NA
d_call: NA
v_call: TRBV11-1
cdr3_nt: TGTGCCAGCAGCTTAGTGGCTAGCCCGACCGGGGAGCTGTTTTTT
cdr3_aa: CASSLVASPTGELFF

j_call: TRBJ1-1
clone_size: NA
d_call: NA
v_call: TRBV12-1
cdr3_nt: TGTGCCAGCAGCTCCGGACAGGGACCCACTGAAGCTTTCTTT
cdr3_aa: CASSSGQGPTEAFF

j_call: TRBJ2-3
clone_size: NA
d_call: NA
v_call: TRBV5-1
cdr3_nt: TGCGCCAGCAGCCCACCAACGTCGGGGTCGGATACGCAGTATTTT
cdr3_aa: CASSPPTSGSDTQYF

j_call: TRBJ1-2
clone_size: NA
d_call: TRBD1
v_call: TRBV6-5
cdr3_nt: TGTGCCAGCAGGTGGTCAGGGGGCGACTATGGCTACACCTTC
cdr3_aa: CASRWSGGDYGYTF

j_call: TRBJ2-1
clone_size: NA
d_call: TRBD1
v_call: TRBV11-1
cdr3_nt: TGTGCCAGCAGCTTAGTGGGACAGGGCGCCTACAATGAGCAGTTCTTC
cdr3_aa: CASSLVGQGAYNEQFF

j_call: TRBJ1-5
clone_size: NA
d_call: NA
v_call: TRBV6-1
cdr3_nt: TGTGCCAGCCATTCATTCGCCGATCAGCCCCAGCATTTT
cdr3_aa: CASHSFADQPQHF

j_call: TRBJ2-7
clone_size: NA
d_call: TRBD1
v_call: TRBV7-3
cdr3_nt: TGTGCCAGCAGCCCTCAGGGGGTGGGAGAGCAGTACTTC
cdr3_aa: CASSPQGVGEQYF

j_call: TRBJ2-7
clone_size: NA
d_call: NA
v_call: TRBV27
cdr3_nt: TGTGCCAGCAGTTTGCAGGGCCACGAGCAGTACTTC
cdr3_aa: CASSLQGHEQYF

j_call: TRBJ1-5
clone_size: NA
d_call: NA
v_call: TRBV23-1
cdr3_nt: TGCGCCAGCAGTCAATCGACAGGTTTGAGGGGTAATCAGCCCCAGCATTTT
cdr3_aa: CASSQSTGLRGNQPQHF

j_call: TRBJ2-3
clone_size: NA
d_call: NA
v_call: TRBV28
cdr3_nt: TGTGCCAGCAGTCCACATTGGGGGACTAGCACAGATACGCAGTATTTT
cdr3_aa: CASSPHWGTSTDTQYF

j_call: TRBJ1-1
clone_size: NA
d_call: NA
v_call: TRBV30
cdr3_nt: TGTGCCTGGAGTGTGGGGCGGAACACTGAAGCTTTCTTT
cdr3_aa: CAWSVGRNTEAFF

j_call: TRBJ1-5
clone_size: NA
d_call: NA
v_call: TRBV19
cdr3_nt: TGTGCCAGTAGTCTTACAAATAGCAATCAGCCCCAGCATTTT
cdr3_aa: CASSLTNSNQPQHF

j_call: TRBJ2-5
clone_size: NA
d_call: NA
v_call: TRBV7-9
cdr3_nt: TGTGCCAGCAGCTTAGATTTAGTTGAAGAGACCCAGTACTTC
cdr3_aa: CASSLDLVEETQYF

j_call: TRBJ2-3
clone_size: NA
d_call: TRBD2
v_call: TRBV5-1
cdr3_nt: TGCGCCAGCAGTTCGGGACTAGCGGGAGGGTATACGCAGTATTTT
cdr3_aa: CASSSGLAGGYTQYF

j_call: TRBJ2-7
clone_size: NA
d_call: NA
v_call: TRBV6-1
cdr3_nt: TGTGCCAGCAGGGCTATTTTTTCGGCCTACGAGCAGTACTTC
cdr3_aa: CASRAIFSAYEQYF

j_call: TRBJ1-1
clone_size: NA
d_call: NA
v_call: TRBV30
cdr3_nt: TGTGCCCGGGGGGAGGTCACTGAAGCTTTCTTT
cdr3_aa: CARGEVTEAFF

j_call: TRBJ2-2
clone_size: NA
d_call: TRBD1
v_call: TRBV11-2
cdr3_nt: TGTGCCAGCAGCTTAGATTGGGACAGGCTAAACACCGGGGAGCTGTTTTTT
cdr3_aa: CASSLDWDRLNTGELFF